This TCR beta chain was captured in a study of blood T cell repertoires in COVID-19. Sequenced by immunoSEQ multiplex PCR; TCRdb stores in-frame clones only, minus some. The sample consists of more than 350,000 clones, around 87% of them appearing once. The V segment lost 4 bases and the J segment 9 bases; nucleotides outside the gene matches: 4. The CDR3 is 15 amino acids. Germline V gene lookup returns CDR1 KGHDR and CDR2 SFDVKD. Sequenced material: peripheral blood. This TCR was recovered from a woman in her 30s with COVID-19, enrolled during active disease. This rearrangement joins TRBV24-1 to TRBJ2-1, with TRBD2 matching over 14 bases. The DNA for the CDR3 is TGTGCCACCAGTGAACGGGGACTAGCGGGAGCTGAGCAGTTCTTC. Its protein product is CATSERGLAGAEQFF.